Below, 3 T cell receptor beta chains from the same sample are listed, as sequenced in a study of breast tumors, draining lymph nodes, adjacent tissues. TCRdb reanalysed the multiplex PCR reads using MiXCR and keeps one entry per CDR3 protein. This sample carries tens of thousands of distinct CDR3 sequences, 60% to 75% of them seen once, and the ten largest clones take around a quarter. The specimen sequenced was tumor-adjacent breast tissue. These receptors all come from a female donor with breast cancer. Some clones in this sample may be carry-over from other donors' samples.

V gene TRBV10-1 combines with J gene TRBJ2-1; D remains unclear. Germline V lookup: CDR1 WNHNN, CDR2 SYGVQD (reference sequence). Trimming left V 0 bases short and J 6 bases short, with 9 bases between. The CDR3 consists of 14 residues. CDR3 sequence reads: CASSESGHGNEQFF. CDR3 DNA sequence: TGCGCCAGCAGTGAGTCGGGCCATGGCAATGAGCAGTTCTTC.

The chain joins TRBV6-9 to TRBJ1-1; D remains ambiguous. Trimming took off 7 bases at V and 0 bases at J, with 9 bases between the two ends. The germline gives CDR1 MNHGY, CDR2 SVAAGI. This CDR3 spans 13 amino acids. The CDR3 is CASTGGVNTEAFF. The CDR3 nucleotides are TGTGCCAGCACCGGAGGAGTGAACACTGAAGCTTTCTTT.

V and J are TRBV4-1 and TRBJ1-2; 8 positions agree with TRBD1. The V segment lost 1 base and the J segment 7 bases; nucleotides outside the gene matches: 2. The CDR3 covers 13 residues. Germline CDR1 is MGHRA and CDR2 is YSYEKL. CDR3 nucleotide sequence: TGCGCCAGCAGCCAAGGGACAGGGAGTGGCTACACCTTC. Translating gives CASSQGTGSGYTF.